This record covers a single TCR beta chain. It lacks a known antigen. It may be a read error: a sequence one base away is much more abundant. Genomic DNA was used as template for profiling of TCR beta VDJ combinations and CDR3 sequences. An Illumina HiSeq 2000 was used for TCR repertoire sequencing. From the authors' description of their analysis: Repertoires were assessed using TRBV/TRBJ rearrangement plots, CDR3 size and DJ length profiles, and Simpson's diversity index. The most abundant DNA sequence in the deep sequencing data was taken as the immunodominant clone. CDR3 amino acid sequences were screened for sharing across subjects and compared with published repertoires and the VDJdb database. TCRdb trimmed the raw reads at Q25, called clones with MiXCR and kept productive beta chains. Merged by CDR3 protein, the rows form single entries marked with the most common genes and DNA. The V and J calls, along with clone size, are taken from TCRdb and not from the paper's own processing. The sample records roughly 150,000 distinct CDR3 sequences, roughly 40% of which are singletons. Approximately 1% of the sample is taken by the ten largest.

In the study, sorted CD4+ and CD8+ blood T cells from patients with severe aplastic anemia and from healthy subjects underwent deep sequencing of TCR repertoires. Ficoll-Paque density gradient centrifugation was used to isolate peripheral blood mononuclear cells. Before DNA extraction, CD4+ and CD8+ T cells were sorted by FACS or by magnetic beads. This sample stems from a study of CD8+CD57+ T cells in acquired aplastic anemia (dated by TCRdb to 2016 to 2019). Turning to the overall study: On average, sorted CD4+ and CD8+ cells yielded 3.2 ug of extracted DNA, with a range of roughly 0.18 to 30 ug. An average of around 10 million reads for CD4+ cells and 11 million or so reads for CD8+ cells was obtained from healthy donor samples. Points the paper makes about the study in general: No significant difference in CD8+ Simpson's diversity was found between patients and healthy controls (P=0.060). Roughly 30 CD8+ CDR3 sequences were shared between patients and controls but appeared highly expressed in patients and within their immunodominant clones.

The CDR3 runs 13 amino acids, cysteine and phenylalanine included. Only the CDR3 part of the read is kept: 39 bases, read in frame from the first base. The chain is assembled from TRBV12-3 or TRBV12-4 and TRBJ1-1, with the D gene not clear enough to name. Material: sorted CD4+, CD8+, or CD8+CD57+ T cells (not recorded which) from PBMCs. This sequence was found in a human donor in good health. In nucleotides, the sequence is TGTGCCAGCAGTTTAAGGGCCAACACTGAAGCTTCCTTT. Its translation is CASSLRANTEASF.